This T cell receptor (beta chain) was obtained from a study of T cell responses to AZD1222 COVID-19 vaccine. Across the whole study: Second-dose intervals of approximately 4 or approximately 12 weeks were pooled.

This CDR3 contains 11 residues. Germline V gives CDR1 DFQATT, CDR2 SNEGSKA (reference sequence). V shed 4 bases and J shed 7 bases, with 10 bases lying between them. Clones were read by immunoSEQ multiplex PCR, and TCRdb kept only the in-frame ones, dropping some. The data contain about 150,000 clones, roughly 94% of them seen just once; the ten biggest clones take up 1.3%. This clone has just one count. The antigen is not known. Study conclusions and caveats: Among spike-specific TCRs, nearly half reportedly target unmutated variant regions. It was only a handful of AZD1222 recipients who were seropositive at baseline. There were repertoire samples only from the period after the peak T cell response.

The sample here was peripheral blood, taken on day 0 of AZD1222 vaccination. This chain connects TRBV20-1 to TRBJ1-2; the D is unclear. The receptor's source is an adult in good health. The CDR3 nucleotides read TGCAGTGCTACCGGGGTGGGTGGCTACACCTTC. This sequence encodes CSATGVGGYTF.